The 12 T cell receptor beta chains given below trace back to one sample, sequenced in a study of blood T cell repertoires in COVID-19. Using immunoSEQ multiplex PCR, the repertoire was profiled, and TCRdb retains in-frame clones only, with some absent. The repertoire holds about 190,000 clones, with around 85% as singletons. The sample consisted of peripheral blood. The receptors come from a woman between 50 and 59 years old with acute or convalescent COVID-19.

CDR3 nucleotide sequence: TGTGCTAGTGGCCGCCCGGACAGTAACTATGGCTACACCTTC. As protein: CASGRPDSNYGYTF. This chain connects TRBV12-5 to TRBJ1-2; D is possibly TRBD1 (6 bases). The germline V gene encodes CDR1 LGHNT and CDR2 FRNRAP. Trimming left V 6 bases short and J 1 base short, with 12 bases between. This CDR3 comprises 14 residues.

The chain links TRBV20-1 to TRBJ2-7; weak D call: TRBD1 (5 bases). Germline V gene lookup returns CDR1 DFQATT and CDR2 SNEGSKA (reference sequence). Trimming took off 3 bases at V and 3 bases at J, with 9 bases between the two ends. The CDR3 runs 12 residues. Here the CDR3 DNA reads TGCAGTGCTAGTCCTCAGGGCTACGAGCAGTACTTC. Its protein product is CSASPQGYEQYF.

V is TRBV3-1 (or the pseudogene TRBV3-2) and J is TRBJ2-5; tentative D call: TRBD1 (5 bases). The CDR3 covers 16 residues. The ends were cut back, 2 bases at V and 4 bases at J, with 17 bases in the middle. Germline values: CDR1 LGHDT, CDR2 YNNKEL (reference sequence). The CDR3 DNA reads TGTGCCAGCAGCCAAAGAAAGACAGTGCGGACAGAGACCCAGTACTTC. Amino acid sequence: CASSQRKTVRTETQYF.

The chain links TRBV6-2 or TRBV6-3 to TRBJ1-1, with TRBD1 matching 11 bases. The CDR3 is 18 amino acids. V lost 3 bases, J lost 0 bases, and 9 bases stayed unmatched. From germline, CDR1 is MNHEY and CDR2 SVGEGT. CDR3 nucleotide sequence: TGTGCCAGCAGTTATTCTTCGGGACAGGGGGTTATGAACACTGAAGCTTTCTTT. It encodes CASSYSSGQGVMNTEAFF.

The V call is TRBV19, the J call TRBJ2-7; 7 nucleotides match TRBD1. V lost 10 bases and J lost 2; bases outside the gene matches: 5. The CDR3 consists of 12 residues. Germline V gene data show CDR1 as LNHDA and CDR2 as SQIVND (reference sequence). The CDR3 region is CATRDRTYEQYF. CDR3 sequence (DNA): TGTGCCACCCGGGACAGAACCTACGAGCAGTACTTC.

Remarks on this clone: The same CDR3 also results from other DNA sequences found in this sample. The CDR3 loop is CASSEGYEQYF. CDR3 nucleotide sequence: TGTGCCAGTAGTGAGGGATACGAGCAGTACTTC. This chain uses TRBV12-3 or TRBV12-4 with TRBJ2-7; tentatively, D is TRBD2 (5 bases). V was clipped by 9 bases and J by 4 bases, with 10 bases between them. The CDR3 loop spans 11 amino acids.

This clone appeared a single time. The chain carries TRBV19 and TRBJ1-5, with 11 bases aligning to TRBD1. Germline CDR1 LNHDA, CDR2 SQIVND (reference sequence). The CDR3 extends over 16 amino acids. V dropped 9 bases and J dropped 7; count of bases not matched to a gene: 14. The DNA for the CDR3 is TGTGCCAGCACTCCCTTGGACAGGGGGCTCTTCCAGCCCCAGCATTTT. Its translation is CASTPLDRGLFQPQHF.

This rearrangement joins TRBV16 to TRBJ1-1; TRBD1 aligns across 12 bases. CDR3 length: 16 amino acids. Germline V lookup: CDR1 KGHSY, CDR2 FQNENV. Losses at the gene ends were 3 bases for V and 0 bases for J; bases not matched to a gene: 2. CDR3 protein: CASSHGTGGLNTEAFF. CDR3 in DNA: TGTGCCAGCAGCCACGGGACAGGGGGCCTGAACACTGAAGCTTTCTTT.

This chain connects TRBV3-1 (or the pseudogene TRBV3-2) to TRBJ1-3, with D perhaps matching TRBD1 (6 bases). V lost 4 bases and J 2 bases, leaving 12 bases between the germline ends. Germline V gene sequence: CDR1 LGHDT, CDR2 YNNKEL (reference sequence). This CDR3 contains 15 residues. CDR3 nucleotide sequence: TGTGCCAGCAGCCTTGGGGAGGGGGCTGGAAACACCATATATTTT. Residues: CASSLGEGAGNTIYF.

The J gene is TRBJ2-3, the V gene TRBV11-3, with a possible D match to TRBD1 (5 bases). The germline V gene has CDR1 SGHNT and CDR2 YENEEA. V gave up 1 base and J gave up 4 bases, with 9 bases separating them. The CDR3 length is 14 residues. CDR3 region: CASSLGYRSDTQYF. The CDR3 nucleotides are TGTGCCAGCAGCTTAGGTTACAGGTCAGATACGCAGTATTTT.

The chain uses TRBV7-2 and TRBJ2-1; 12 positions agree with TRBD2. V shed 5 bases and J 9 bases; nucleotides not matched to a gene: 5. The CDR3 has 14 residues. Germline values: CDR1 SGHTA, CDR2 FQGNSA. CDR3 amino acids: CASSETSGSSEQFF. The CDR3 DNA reads as TGTGCCAGCAGCGAGACTAGCGGGAGTTCTGAGCAGTTCTTC. The variable domain in full, with the rest retrieved from reference TRBV7-2 and TRBJ2-1, is GAGVSQSPSNKVTEKGKDVELRCDPISGHTALYWYRQSLGQGLEFLIYFQGNSAPDKSGLPSDRFSAERTGGSVSTLTIQRTQQEDSAVYLCASSETSGSSEQFFGPGTRLTVL.

This clone came up a few times. The rearrangement uses TRBV5-6 and TRBJ2-3; 8 nucleotides align to TRBD2. V was clipped by 3 bases and J by 10 bases; unmatched bases: 13. Looked up from germline, CDR1 is SGHDT and CDR2 is YYEEEE. This CDR3 comprises 15 residues. The CDR3 nucleotides read TGTGCCAGCAGCTCCGGGGTAGCGGGATATCAGCCGCAGTATTTT. Encoded protein: CASSSGVAGYQPQYF.